This entry lists 21 T cell receptor beta chains sequenced from one sample in a study of T cells in Graves' hyperthyroidism and ophthalmopathy. What was amplified from RNA transcripts were TCR beta CDR3 regions. The HTBI primer set served for first-round RT-PCR of the TCR CDR3. TCRdb used MiXCR to reprocess the multiplex PCR reads, holding one entry per CDR3 protein. The table lists 300,000 to 450,000 distinct CDR3 sequences, about 15% of them singletons. Material for sequencing was blood. Every receptor here comes from a woman younger than 45 with Graves' hyperthyroidism.

A few counts support this clonotype. J is TRBJ1-5 and V is TRBV7-6; D remains ambiguous. This CDR3 has 16 amino acids. CDR1 SGHVS and CDR2 FNYEAQ come from the germline V gene. V gave up 1 base and J gave up 1 base, with 11 bases separating them. CDR3 DNA sequence: TGTGCCAGCAGCTTAGAAGGAGGGTTGAGCAATCAGCCCCAGCATTTT. It translates to CASSLEGGLSNQPQHF.

For the CDR3, the DNA is TGTGCCACCAGTGATTCGACCCGGGACAGCAATCAGCCCCAGCATTTT. It is translated as CATSDSTRDSNQPQHF. J is TRBJ1-5 and V is TRBV24-1, with D possibly being TRBD1 (5 bases). The germline V gene has CDR1 KGHDR and CDR2 SFDVKD. Trimming shortened V by 2 bases and J by 1 base, and 11 bases separated the two germline ends. This CDR3 has 16 residues.

J is TRBJ2-7 and V is TRBV20-1; 10 bases are shared with TRBD1. The J segment lost 2 bases and the V segment lost 4 bases, leaving 2 bases of the junction unmatched. From germline, CDR1 is DFQATT and CDR2 SNEGSKA (reference sequence). The CDR3 sequence is 13 residues long. The DNA of the CDR3 is TGCAGTGCTATAGGACAGGGGGCCTACGAGCAGTACTTC. Translation gives CSAIGQGAYEQYF.

The CDR3 region is CASSFDRASTDTQYF. CDR3 DNA: TGTGCCAGCAGTTTCGACAGGGCTAGCACAGATACGCAGTATTTT. This sequence joins TRBV28 and TRBJ2-3; 7 nucleotides align to TRBD1. The CDR3 spans 15 residues. The V and J ends lost 3 bases and 0 bases, in that order; junction bases with no gene match: 3. Germline V CDR1 and CDR2: MDHEN, SYDVKM.

This chain connects TRBV3-1 to TRBJ1-3; a possible D gene is TRBD1 (5 bases). V shed 2 bases and J shed 0 bases, with 14 bases lying between them. The CDR3 is 17 residues long. In germline, CDR1 is LGHDT, CDR2 YNNKEL (reference sequence). The CDR3 sequence: CASSQTQGRSSGNTIYF. CDR3 coding DNA: TGTGCCAGCAGCCAAACCCAGGGCAGAAGCTCTGGAAACACCATATATTTT.

This clonotype has a count of ten or more. The V and J genes are TRBV20-1 and TRBJ2-1, with a tentative D call TRBD1 (5 bases). Germline values: CDR1 DFQATT, CDR2 SNEGSKA (reference sequence). Trimming took 4 bases from V and 8 from J, leaving 12 bases between them. The CDR3 covers 12 residues. The CDR3: CSAIRDSDEQFF. The CDR3, as DNA: TGCAGTGCTATCAGGGATTCAGATGAGCAGTTCTTC.

The rearrangement links TRBV19 to TRBJ2-3; 7 bases align to TRBD1. V trimming: 6 bases; J trimming: 6 bases; junction bases outside the gene matches: 9. Germline CDR1 and CDR2: LNHDA and SQIVND (reference sequence). This CDR3 is built from 14 residues. The CDR3 coding sequence is TGTGCCAGTAGCCTCCAGGGGGTTTGGGATACGCAGTATTTT. It translates to CASSLQGVWDTQYF.

This clonotype was picked up many times. CDR3 DNA: TGTGCCAGCTCACGACAGGGAGGAGAGACCCAGTACTTC. It encodes CASSRQGGETQYF. The chain couples TRBV18 to TRBJ2-5, with D tentatively TRBD1 (7 bases). CDR1 is KGHSH and CDR2 is LQKENI in the germline V gene. The CDR3 is 13 amino acids. Trimming stripped 4 bases from V and 4 bases from J, with 10 bases between.

This clonotype showed up many times. This chain links TRBV15 with TRBJ2-1; 14 bases agree with TRBD2. Germline V CDR1 and CDR2: LNHNV, YYDKDF (reference sequence). This CDR3 comprises 20 residues. V was pared by 1 base and J by 6 bases, with 14 bases of the junction left unmatched. CDR3 sequence (DNA): TGTGCCACCAGCAGAGGAAGGGGGACTAGCGGGAGAGGAGGGGGCAATGAGCAGTTCTTC. This translates into CATSRGRGTSGRGGGNEQFF.

Many counts were recorded for this clonotype. The chain combines TRBV11-2 with TRBJ1-1; D is unclear. Trimming stripped 1 base from V and 8 bases from J, with 11 bases between. The CDR3 has 13 amino acids. Germline lookup yields CDR1 SGHAT and CDR2 FQNNGV. This chain's CDR3 is CASSLGVVGEAFF. In DNA form, the CDR3 reads TGTGCCAGCAGCTTAGGGGTGGTCGGGGAAGCTTTCTTT. Supplemented by reference TRBV11-2 and TRBJ1-1, the full variable domain reads EAGVAQSPRYKIIEKRQSVAFWCNPISGHATLYWYQQILGQGPKLLIQFQNNGVVDDSQLPKDRFSAERLKGVDSTLKIQPAKLEDSAVYLCASSLGVVGEAFFGQGTRLTVV.

A word on this clonotype: A much larger clonotype is one base distant, so this may be a read error. V usage is TRBV28 and J usage is TRBJ2-7; no reliable D call. Per the germline V gene, CDR1 is MDHEN and CDR2 is SYDVKM. The CDR3 runs to 13 residues. CDR3 nucleotides: TGTGCCAGCAGTTCAACAGAGTTGTACGAGCAGTGCTTC. Encoded protein: CASSSTELYEQCF.

The rearrangement uses TRBV20-1 and TRBJ2-5; 9 bases match TRBD1. The germline V gene encodes CDR1 DFQATT and CDR2 SNEGSKA (reference sequence). Trimming took 6 bases from V and 5 from J; bases not matched to a gene: 13. CDR3 size: 15 residues. CDR3 protein: CSARGGTGLVETQYF. CDR3 DNA sequence: TGCAGTGCCCGAGGAGGGACAGGGCTTGTGGAGACCCAGTACTTC.

Ten or more counts support this clonotype. The rearrangement links TRBV2 to TRBJ2-7, with 7 bases lining up with TRBD2. Per the germline V gene, CDR1 is SNHLY and CDR2 is FYNNEI. The CDR3 covers 15 residues. J gave up 2 bases and V 2 bases, and 6 bases lay outside the gene matches. The CDR3 coding sequence is TGTGCCAGCAGTGAATTGAGAGGGAGGGCCTACGAGCAGTACTTC. This gives the protein CASSELRGRAYEQYF.

This clonotype was picked up many times. This chain uses TRBV2 with TRBJ2-1, with 12 bases fitting TRBD2. The V and J ends lost 6 bases and 8 bases, in that order; junction bases with no gene match: 8. The CDR3 is 15 residues long. Germline loops: CDR1 SNHLY, CDR2 FYNNEI. The CDR3 region has the DNA TGTGCCAGCAGAGCTCTAGCGGGAGGGATGGATGAGCAGTTCTTC. It translates to CASRALAGGMDEQFF.

There are many counts of this clonotype. This chain links TRBV11-3 with TRBJ2-5; no reliable D call. This CDR3 is 14 amino acids long. V gave up 0 bases and J gave up 5 bases, with 10 bases separating them. The germline CDR1 and CDR2 sequences are SGHNT and YENEEA. CDR3 nucleotide sequence: TGTGCCAGCAGCTTAGATGGCAAAGGGGAGACCCAGTACTTC. This translates into CASSLDGKGETQYF.

This clonotype came up a few times. V gene TRBV28 combines with J gene TRBJ1-2; D possibly corresponds to TRBD1 (6 bases). The CDR3 has 12 residues. Trimming cost V 7 bases and J 5 bases, with 11 bases left between them. Germline values: CDR1 MDHEN, CDR2 SYDVKM. Here the CDR3 DNA reads TGTGCCAGCACCCGAAGGGGGTATGGCTACACCTTC. Amino acid sequence: CASTRRGYGYTF.

In its sample, this clonotype was seen many times. The chain combines TRBV2 with TRBJ1-5; TRBD1 aligns across 12 bases. The CDR3 loop spans 15 amino acids. CDR1 and CDR2 from the germline V gene are SNHLY and FYNNEI. Germline trimming cut 6 bases from V and 7 bases from J; bases unmatched to any gene: 7. In DNA form, the CDR3 reads TGTGCCAGCAGAGCCGGGACAGGGGGCGGACAGCCCCAGCATTTT. This sequence encodes CASRAGTGGGQPQHF.

This clonotype was seen ten or more times. The rearrangement joins TRBV7-2 to TRBJ2-1; D call uncertain. This CDR3 is 13 amino acids long. Germline V gene data show CDR1 as SGHTA and CDR2 as FQGNSA. The V end lost 3 bases, the J end lost 9 bases, and 12 bases lay between the germline ends. The CDR3 loop is CASSFGPQREQFF. The CDR3 DNA reads as TGTGCCAGCAGCTTTGGCCCACAACGTGAGCAGTTCTTC.

This clonotype appeared a few times. This chain joins TRBV5-1 and TRBJ2-5, with TRBD2 identical over 14 bases. Germline loops: CDR1 SGHRS, CDR2 YFSETQ. This CDR3 has 16 residues. With V trimmed by 5 bases and J by 4 bases, 7 bases remained unmatched. The CDR3 protein is CASRGAGLAGAETQYF. The CDR3, as DNA: TGCGCCAGCAGGGGTGCGGGACTAGCGGGAGCAGAGACCCAGTACTTC. The full variable domain, rest sourced from reference TRBV5-1 and TRBJ2-5, is KAGVTQTPRYLIKTRGQQVTLSCSPISGHRSVSWYQQTPGQGLQFLFEYFSETQRNKGNFPGRFSGRQFSNSRSEMNVSTLELGDSALYLCASRGAGLAGAETQYFGPGTRLLVL.

The chain links TRBV7-3 to TRBJ2-1, with 10 bases identical to TRBD2. CDR3 size: 18 residues. The V gene's germline CDR1 is SGHTA and CDR2 FQGTGA. V dropped 1 base and J dropped 2; count of bases not matched to a gene: 8. CDR3 in amino acids: CASSLSGTSVETYNEQFF. CDR3 in DNA: TGTGCCAGCAGCTTAAGCGGGACTAGCGTAGAGACCTACAATGAGCAGTTCTTC.

V is TRBV9 and J is TRBJ2-1; D might be TRBD1 (6 bases). The ends were cut back, 3 bases at V and 8 bases at J, with 12 bases in the middle. CDR3 length: 13 amino acids. Germline V gene sequence: CDR1 SGDLS, CDR2 YYNGEE. The CDR3 nucleotides read TGTGCCAGCAGCGCCCCACAGGGCGATGAGCAGTTCTTC. Its translation: CASSAPQGDEQFF.